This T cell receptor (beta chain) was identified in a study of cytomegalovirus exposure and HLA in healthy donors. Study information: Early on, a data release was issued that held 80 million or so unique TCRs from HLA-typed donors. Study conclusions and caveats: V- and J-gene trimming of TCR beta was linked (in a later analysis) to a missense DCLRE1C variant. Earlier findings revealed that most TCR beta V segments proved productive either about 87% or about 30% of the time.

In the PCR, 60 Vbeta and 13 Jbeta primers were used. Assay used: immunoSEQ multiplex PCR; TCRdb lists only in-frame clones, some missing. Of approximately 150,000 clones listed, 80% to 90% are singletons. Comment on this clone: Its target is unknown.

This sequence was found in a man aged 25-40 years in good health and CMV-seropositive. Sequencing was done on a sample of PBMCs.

Here the CDR3 reads CASSALMAGTGELFF. CDR3 DNA sequence: TGTGCCAGTAGTGCGCTGATGGCGGGCACTGGGGAGCTGTTTTTT. This chain uses TRBV19 with TRBJ2-2; D may be TRBD2 (5 bases). V dropped 5 bases and J dropped 8 bases, with 18 bases sitting between them. CDR1 is LNHDA and CDR2 is SQIVND in the germline V gene (reference sequence). The CDR3 runs 15 residues.